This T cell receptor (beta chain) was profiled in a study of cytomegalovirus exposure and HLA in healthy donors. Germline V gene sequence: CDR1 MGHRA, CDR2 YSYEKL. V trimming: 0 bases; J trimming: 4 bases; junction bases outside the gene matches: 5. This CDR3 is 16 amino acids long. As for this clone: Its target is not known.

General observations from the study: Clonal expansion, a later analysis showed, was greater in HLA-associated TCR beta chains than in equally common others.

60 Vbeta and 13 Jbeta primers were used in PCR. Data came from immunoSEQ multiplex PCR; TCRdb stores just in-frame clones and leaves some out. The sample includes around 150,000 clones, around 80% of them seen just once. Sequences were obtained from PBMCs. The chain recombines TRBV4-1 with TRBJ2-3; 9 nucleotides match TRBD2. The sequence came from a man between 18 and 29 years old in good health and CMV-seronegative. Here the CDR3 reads CASSQEGLAWADTQYF. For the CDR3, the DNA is TGCGCCAGCAGCCAAGAGGGACTAGCTTGGGCAGATACGCAGTATTTT.